What follows describes a single T cell receptor (beta chain). The target antigen is unknown. These data originate in a study of T-cell memory formation after mild COVID-19. Study conclusions and caveats: The study detected some responding clones in pre-infection memory, suggesting cross-reactive memory joined. Clones shrinking from day 15 to 85 showed even CD4/CD8 mixes; later expanders tilted CD4+. The main location of contracting CD4+ clones was CM and EM, and that of contracting CD8+ clones was EMRA.

Constant-segment-primed 5'RACE gave TCR alpha and TCR beta cDNA libraries with sample barcodes and UMIs. TCRdb reanalysed the 5' RACE reads using MiXCR and keeps one entry per CDR3 protein. The sample lists 50,000 to 70,000 distinct CDR3 sequences, 10% to 15% seen once, with around 25% in the top ten. The sequencing input was PBMCs or a T cell subset sorted from them (not recorded which). The clonotype comes from a young man who had mild COVID-19 (a few samples of this study predate the infection). Cell type and time point are not known.

CDR3 bases: TGTGCCAGCAGTTTTTCCGGCTACACCTTC. It specifies CASSFSGYTF. V and J are TRBV12-3 or TRBV12-4 and TRBJ1-2; no clear D. The CDR3 has 10 amino acids. Trimming removed 3 bases from V and 8 bases from J, with 4 bases in between.